A single sample is the source of the 7 T cell receptor beta chains below, sequenced in a study of blood T cell repertoires in COVID-19. Assay: immunoSEQ multiplex PCR; the TCRdb copy retains only in-frame clones and omits some. The sample lists approximately 330,000 clones; 85% to 90% were seen once. Input material: PBMCs or T cells enriched from blood (not recorded which). The source of these receptors is a woman aged 30 to 39 who had recovered from COVID-19.

J is TRBJ1-2 and V is TRBV30; D remains unclear. There are 9 residues in the CDR3. Germline CDR1 is GTSNPN and CDR2 is SVGIG (reference sequence). Here the CDR3 reads CAYGYGYTF. The CDR3 region has the DNA TGTGCTTACGGCTATGGCTACACCTTC.

In nucleotides, the CDR3 is TGCGCCAGCAGCCAAGAGCCAGCCCTCAGCGGGGAGCAGTTCTTC. Translating gives CASSQEPALSGEQFF. The rearrangement links TRBV4-1 to TRBJ2-1; TRBD2 might be the D (6 bases). Looked up from germline, CDR1 is MGHRA and CDR2 is YSYEKL. Trimming left V 0 bases short and J 10 bases short, with 16 bases between. The CDR3 is 15 amino acids.

The chain is built from TRBV18 and TRBJ2-2; 8 positions match TRBD1. The CDR3 consists of 16 residues. V lost 3 bases and J lost 1; bases outside the gene matches: 4. In germline, CDR1 is KGHSH, CDR2 LQKENI. DNA for the CDR3: TGTGCCAGCTCACCCTCTGGGACAGGGAACACCGGGGAGCTGTTTTTT. Amino acid sequence: CASSPSGTGNTGELFF.

This chain joins TRBV4-1 and TRBJ2-7; D perhaps matches TRBD1 (6 bases). Per the germline V gene, CDR1 is MGHRA and CDR2 is YSYEKL. CDR3 length: 14 residues. Trimming cost V 1 base and J 4 bases, with 11 bases left between them. The CDR3 protein is CASSQGGQYYEQYF. The CDR3, as DNA: TGCGCCAGCAGCCAAGGAGGACAGTATTACGAGCAGTACTTC.

The rearrangement links TRBV10-3 to TRBJ2-2; D unresolved. This CDR3 has 15 amino acids. CDR1 is ENHRY and CDR2 is SYGVKD in the germline V gene. Trimming removed 5 bases at V and 0 bases at J, with 10 bases between. The CDR3 nucleotides read TGTGCCATCAGTAGAGGTCCCGCGAACACCGGGGAGCTGTTTTTT. Its translation: CAISRGPANTGELFF.

The J gene is TRBJ1-1, the V gene TRBV6-5; no clear D gene. This CDR3 comprises 13 residues. Trimming cost V 0 bases and J 7 bases, with 9 bases left between them. Germline V gene lookup returns CDR1 MNHEY and CDR2 SVGAGI. As DNA, the CDR3 is TGTGCCAGCAGTTACTCGAGTGAGAATGAAGCTTTCTTT. It encodes CASSYSSENEAFF.

The chain couples TRBV27 to TRBJ2-3; 9 bases are a match to TRBD2. Germline-derived CDR1 and CDR2 are MNHEY and SMNVEV (reference sequence). This CDR3 is 18 amino acids long. The V and J ends lost 7 bases and 2 bases, in that order; junction bases with no gene match: 16. The chain's CDR3 is CASTTSGVASGVTDTQYF. The CDR3 bases are TGTGCCAGCACCACCTCTGGGGTGGCTAGCGGGGTCACAGATACGCAGTATTTT.